A single sample is the source of the 18 T cell receptor beta chains below, sequenced in a study of Graves' ophthalmopathy and Graves' hyperthyroidism. The study amplified TCR beta CDR3 regions using RNA transcripts. HTBI primers served in a first-round RT-PCR, which a second-round multiplex PCR followed. TCRdb fed the multiplex PCR reads into MiXCR, producing one record per CDR3 protein. The sample consists of under 350,000 distinct CDR3 sequences, under 20% of them appearing once. The sample was peripheral blood. Every receptor here comes from an adult man with Graves' ophthalmopathy.

This clonotype was found a few times. With a much larger clone just one base away, this may be a read error. The chain recombines TRBV18 with TRBJ2-5, with 12 bases matching TRBD2. Germline V gene sequence: CDR1 KGHSH, CDR2 LQKENI. The CDR3 length is 15 residues. The trim removed 7 bases at V and 4 bases at J, leaving 7 bases unmatched. CDR3 nucleotides: TGTGCCAGCTTACCGCCGGGACTAGCGGGAGAGACCCAGTACTTC. Translated: CASLPPGLAGETQYF.

This clonotype came up a few times. The CDR3 bases are TGTGCCAGCAGAAAGACAGGGGACAATTCACCCCTCCACTTT. Translated: CASRKTGDNSPLHF. The chain is built from TRBV28 and TRBJ1-6; 8 bases are shared with TRBD1. The CDR3 loop spans 14 amino acids. CDR1 MDHEN and CDR2 SYDVKM come from the germline V gene. J lost 7 bases, V lost 6 bases, and 5 bases had no gene match.

This clonotype was observed at least ten times. This chain uses TRBV6-2 or TRBV6-3 with TRBJ1-5; perhaps TRBD1 as D (5 bases). The CDR3 extends over 15 amino acids. Germline loops: CDR1 MNHEY, CDR2 SVGEGT. Trimming removed 5 bases from V and 0 bases from J, with 11 bases in between. CDR3 in DNA: TGTGCCAGCAGTACAAGACAGTATAGCAATCAGCCCCAGCATTTT. As protein: CASSTRQYSNQPQHF.

The sample holds many counts of this clonotype. This sequence joins TRBV30 and TRBJ2-5; tentative D call: TRBD1 (5 bases). Germline CDR1 reads GTSNPN; CDR2 reads SVGIG (reference sequence). The CDR3 is 12 amino acids. V lost 5 bases and J 7 bases, leaving 14 bases between the germline ends. The CDR3 bases are TGTGCCTGGCACAGGTTAACTGGGACCCAGTACTTC. Encoded protein: CAWHRLTGTQYF.

The genes are TRBV6-1 and TRBJ1-2; possibly TRBD1 for D (6 bases). Germline V gene lookup returns CDR1 MNHNS and CDR2 SASEGT. The CDR3 length is 16 residues. The germline V and J ends were trimmed by 3 bases and 1 base, with 15 bases remaining between them. CDR3 region: CASSETFGTINYGYTF. DNA of the CDR3: TGTGCCAGCAGTGAGACGTTCGGGACAATTAACTATGGCTACACCTTC.

In this sample, this clonotype turned up many times. V is TRBV5-1 and J is TRBJ2-5, with unresolved D. Germline CDR1 and CDR2: SGHRS and YFSETQ. Trimming took off 4 bases at V and 1 base at J, with 11 bases between the two ends. The CDR3 runs 14 residues. CDR3 sequence (DNA): TGCGCCAGCAGCCTGGATGGAATCCAAGAGACCCAGTACTTC. Translating gives CASSLDGIQETQYF.

Worth noting for this clonotype: Sequence at one end of the junction differs from germline and may be a read error. V gene TRBV12-3 or TRBV12-4 combines with J gene TRBJ2-7; D remains unclear. This CDR3 has 15 amino acids. DNA for the CDR3: TGTGCCAGCAGTTGGAGCGCGAGGACCCACGGAGAGCAGTGCTTC. It specifies CASSWSARTHGEQCF.

This clonotype was observed at least ten times. The V call is TRBV27, the J call TRBJ2-5, with TRBD2 identical over 11 bases. CDR3 length equals 15 residues. CDR1 and CDR2 (germline): MNHEY, SMNVEV (reference sequence). Trimming took 6 bases from V and 4 from J; bases not matched to a gene: 7. The chain's CDR3 is CASRVAGGSGETQYF. The DNA of the CDR3 is TGTGCCAGCAGGGTAGCGGGGGGGTCTGGAGAGACCCAGTACTTC.

This clonotype was picked up many times. This chain links TRBV18 with TRBJ2-2; the D gene is possibly TRBD1 (6 bases). The CDR3 runs to 14 residues. From germline, CDR1 is KGHSH and CDR2 LQKENI. V lost 6 bases, J lost 6 bases, and 14 bases lay in between. Written as DNA, the CDR3 is TGTGCCAGCTCGGGGGCCCAAGCGTCCGGGGAGCTGTTTTTT. It yields the protein CASSGAQASGELFF.

The table lists this clonotype with many counts. The chain employs TRBV6-5 and TRBJ2-4; 10 bases are a match to TRBD1. V shed 7 bases and J 5 bases; nucleotides not matched to a gene: 2. This CDR3 has 13 amino acids. The germline CDR1 and CDR2 sequences are MNHEY and SVGAGI. As DNA, the CDR3 is TGTGCCAGCACCGGGACAGGGGAAAACATTCAGTACTTC. It translates to CASTGTGENIQYF.

This clonotype was seen at least ten times. CDR3 in amino acids: CASSSFTSSTGELFF. In nucleotides, the CDR3 is TGTGCCAGCAGCTCTTTCACTAGTTCCACCGGGGAGCTGTTTTTT. The V gene is TRBV11-2, the J gene TRBJ2-2; TRBD2 might be the D (5 bases). CDR3 size: 15 residues. Germline CDR1 is SGHAT and CDR2 is FQNNGV. V gave up 4 bases and J gave up 4 bases, with 13 bases separating them.

This clonotype was detected many times. V is TRBV12-3 or TRBV12-4 and J is TRBJ1-3; tentatively, D is TRBD1 (6 bases). The CDR3 contains 17 residues. V lost 5 bases and J lost 0, with 17 bases in between. This CDR3 reads CASSPRSGTYSGNTIYF. The CDR3 nucleotides are TGTGCCAGCAGTCCCCGGTCCGGGACATACTCTGGAAACACCATATATTTT.

In its sample, this clonotype was seen a few times. The chain links TRBV18 to TRBJ2-2; a possible D gene is TRBD2 (6 bases). There are 17 residues in the CDR3. V was clipped by 2 bases and J by 3 bases, with 16 bases between them. In germline, CDR1 is KGHSH, CDR2 LQKENI. CDR3 sequence reads: CASSPGIRGTDTGELFF. CDR3 nucleotides: TGTGCCAGCTCACCAGGGATTCGGGGGACGGACACCGGGGAGCTGTTTTTT.

The chain recombines TRBV7-3 with TRBJ2-5; weak D call: TRBD2 (6 bases). Germline V gene data show CDR1 as SGHTA and CDR2 as FQGTGA. V was trimmed by 2 bases and J by 1 base, leaving 14 bases between them. CDR3 length: 16 residues. This CDR3 is CASSLHPSAAQETQYF. CDR3 nucleotide sequence: TGTGCCAGCAGCTTACACCCTAGCGCCGCCCAAGAGACCCAGTACTTC.

This clonotype was observed many times. The rearrangement links TRBV11-2 to TRBJ1-6, with 11 bases lining up with TRBD1. CDR1 and CDR2 from the germline V gene are SGHAT and FQNNGV. The CDR3 loop spans 17 amino acids. The trim removed 2 bases at V and 9 bases at J, leaving 9 bases unmatched. CDR3 protein: CASSLWSGTGGSSPLHF. For the CDR3, the DNA is TGTGCCAGCAGCTTATGGTCCGGGACAGGGGGAAGTTCACCCCTCCACTTT.

This clonotype appeared many times. The chain employs TRBV3-1 and TRBJ1-1, with no clear D. The length of the CDR3 is 15 residues. CDR1 is LGHDT, CDR2 YNNKEL, per germline (reference sequence). Deletions cut 0 bases from V and 6 bases from J, with 14 bases between. The CDR3 DNA reads as TGTGCCAGCAGCCAAGAATACGGCGGGAAGTCTGAAGCTTTCTTT. Residues: CASSQEYGGKSEAFF.

This clonotype was seen ten or more times. DNA of the CDR3: TGTGCCAGCAGTGAATTCCCCACAGGGACGGGAAACACCATATATTTT. The encoded protein is CASSEFPTGTGNTIYF. V gene TRBV6-1 combines with J gene TRBJ1-3, with D perhaps matching TRBD1 (6 bases). CDR3 length equals 16 residues. Germline values: CDR1 MNHNS, CDR2 SASEGT. V was cut by 2 bases and J by 4 bases, with 15 bases left in between.

This clonotype appeared many times. V and J are TRBV9 and TRBJ1-6; D gene unclear. Per the germline V gene, CDR1 is SGDLS and CDR2 is YYNGEE. Trimming removed 1 base from V and 7 bases from J, with 15 bases in between. The CDR3 has 16 amino acids. Here the CDR3 reads CASSVSRQLENSPLHF. The CDR3 bases are TGTGCCAGCAGCGTAAGCCGACAACTAGAAAATTCACCCCTCCACTTT.